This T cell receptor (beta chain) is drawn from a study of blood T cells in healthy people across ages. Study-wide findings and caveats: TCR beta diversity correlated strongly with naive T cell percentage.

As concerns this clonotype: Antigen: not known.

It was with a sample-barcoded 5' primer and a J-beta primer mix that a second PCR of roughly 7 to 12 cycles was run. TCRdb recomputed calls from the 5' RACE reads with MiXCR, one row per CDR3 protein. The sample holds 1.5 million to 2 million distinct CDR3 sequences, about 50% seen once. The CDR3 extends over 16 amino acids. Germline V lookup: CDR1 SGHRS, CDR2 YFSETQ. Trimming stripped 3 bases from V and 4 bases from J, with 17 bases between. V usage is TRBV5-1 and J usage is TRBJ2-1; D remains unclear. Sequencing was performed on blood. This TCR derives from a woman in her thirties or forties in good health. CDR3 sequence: CASSSPKGRPYNEQFF. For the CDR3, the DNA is TGCGCCAGCAGCTCCCCCAAGGGTCGGCCGTACAATGAGCAGTTCTTC.